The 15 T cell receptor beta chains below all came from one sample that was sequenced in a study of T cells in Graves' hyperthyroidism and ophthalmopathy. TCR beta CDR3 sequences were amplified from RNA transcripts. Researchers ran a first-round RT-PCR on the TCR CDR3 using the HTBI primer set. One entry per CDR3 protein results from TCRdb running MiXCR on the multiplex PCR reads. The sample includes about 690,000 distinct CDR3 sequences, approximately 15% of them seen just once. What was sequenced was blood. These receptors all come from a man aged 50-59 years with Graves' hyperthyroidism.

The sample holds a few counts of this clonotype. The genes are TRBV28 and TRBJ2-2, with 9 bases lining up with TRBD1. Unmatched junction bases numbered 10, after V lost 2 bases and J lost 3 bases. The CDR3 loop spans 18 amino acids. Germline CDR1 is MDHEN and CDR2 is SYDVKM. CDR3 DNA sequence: TGTGCCAGCAGTTTACATCAGGGGGGACAGGGAGACACCGGGGAGCTGTTTTTT. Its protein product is CASSLHQGGQGDTGELFF.

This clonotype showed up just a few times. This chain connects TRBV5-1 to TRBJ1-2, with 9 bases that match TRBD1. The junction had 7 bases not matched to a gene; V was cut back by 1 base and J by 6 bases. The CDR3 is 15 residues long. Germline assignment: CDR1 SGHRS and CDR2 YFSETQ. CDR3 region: CASSLSGQGMDGYTF. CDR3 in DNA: TGCGCCAGCAGCTTGTCGGGACAGGGCATGGATGGCTACACCTTC.

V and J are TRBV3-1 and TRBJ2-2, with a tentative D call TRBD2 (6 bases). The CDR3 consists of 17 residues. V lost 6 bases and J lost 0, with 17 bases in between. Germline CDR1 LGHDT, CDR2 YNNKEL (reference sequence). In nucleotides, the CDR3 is TGTGCCAGCAGTCACGGACTAACGGTAACGAACACCGGGGAGCTGTTTTTT. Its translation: CASSHGLTVTNTGELFF. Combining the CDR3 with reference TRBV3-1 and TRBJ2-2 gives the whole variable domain DTAVSQTPKYLVTQMGNDKSIKCEQNLGHDTMYWYKQDSKKFLKIMFSYNNKELIINETVPNRFSPKSPDKAHLNLHINSLELGDSAVYFCASSHGLTVTNTGELFFGEGSRLTVL.

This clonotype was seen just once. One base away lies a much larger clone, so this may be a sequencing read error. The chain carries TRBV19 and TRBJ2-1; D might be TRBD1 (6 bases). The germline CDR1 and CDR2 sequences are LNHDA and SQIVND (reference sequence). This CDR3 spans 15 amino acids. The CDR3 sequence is CASSIGRTVYNGQFF. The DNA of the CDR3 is TGTGCCAGTAGTATAGGAAGGACAGTCTACAATGGGCAGTTCTTC.

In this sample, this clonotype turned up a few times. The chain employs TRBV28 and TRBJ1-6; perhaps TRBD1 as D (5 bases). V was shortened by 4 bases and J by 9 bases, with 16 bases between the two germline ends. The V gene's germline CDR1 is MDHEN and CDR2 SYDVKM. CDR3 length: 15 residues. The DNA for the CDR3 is TGTGCCAGCAGTTCCGGGGGGGTCGGGGGTTCACCCCTCCACTTT. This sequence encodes CASSSGGVGGSPLHF.

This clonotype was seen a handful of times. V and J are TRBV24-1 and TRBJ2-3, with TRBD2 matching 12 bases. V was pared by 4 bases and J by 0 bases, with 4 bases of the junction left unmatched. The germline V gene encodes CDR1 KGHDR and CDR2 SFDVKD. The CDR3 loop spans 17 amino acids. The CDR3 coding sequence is TGTGCCACCAGTGAAACAGGACTAGCGGGAAGCACAGATACGCAGTATTTT. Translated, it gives CATSETGLAGSTDTQYF.

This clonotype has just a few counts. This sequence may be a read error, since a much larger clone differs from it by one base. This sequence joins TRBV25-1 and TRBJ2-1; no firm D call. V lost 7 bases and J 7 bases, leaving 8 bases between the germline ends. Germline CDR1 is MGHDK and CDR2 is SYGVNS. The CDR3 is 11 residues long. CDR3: CASNELNEQFF. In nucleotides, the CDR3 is TGTGCCAGCAACGAGCTGAATGAGCAGTTCTTC.

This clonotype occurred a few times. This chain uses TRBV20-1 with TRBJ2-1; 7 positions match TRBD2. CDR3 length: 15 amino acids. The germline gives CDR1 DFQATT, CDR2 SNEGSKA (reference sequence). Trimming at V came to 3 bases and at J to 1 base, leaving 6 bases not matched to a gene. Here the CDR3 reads CSASFSSGSYNEQFF. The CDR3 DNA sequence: TGCAGTGCTAGTTTCAGTAGCGGGTCCTACAATGAGCAGTTCTTC.

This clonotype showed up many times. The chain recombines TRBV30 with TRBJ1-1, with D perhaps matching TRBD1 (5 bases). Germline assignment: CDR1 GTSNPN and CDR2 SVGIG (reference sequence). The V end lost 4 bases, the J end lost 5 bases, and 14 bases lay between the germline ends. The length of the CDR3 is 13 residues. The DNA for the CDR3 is TGTGCCTGGACCACTGGGGGTGATACTGAAGCTTTCTTT. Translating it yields CAWTTGGDTEAFF.

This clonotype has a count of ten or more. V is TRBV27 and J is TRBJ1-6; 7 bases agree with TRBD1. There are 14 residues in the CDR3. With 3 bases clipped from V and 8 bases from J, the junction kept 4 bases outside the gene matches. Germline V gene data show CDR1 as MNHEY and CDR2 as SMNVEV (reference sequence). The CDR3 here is CASSLTGNHSPLHF. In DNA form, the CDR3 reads TGTGCCAGCAGTTTGACAGGGAATCATTCACCCCTCCACTTT.

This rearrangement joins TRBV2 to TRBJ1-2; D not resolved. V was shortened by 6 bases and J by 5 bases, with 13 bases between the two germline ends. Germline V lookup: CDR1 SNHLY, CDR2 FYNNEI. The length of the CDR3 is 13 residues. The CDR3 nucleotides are TGTGCCAGCAGGGCGACCGGACCGTATGGCTACACCTTC. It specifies CASRATGPYGYTF.

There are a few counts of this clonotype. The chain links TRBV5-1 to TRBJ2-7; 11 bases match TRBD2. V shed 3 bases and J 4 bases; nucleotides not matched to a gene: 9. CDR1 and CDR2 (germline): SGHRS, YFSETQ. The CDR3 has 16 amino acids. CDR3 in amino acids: CASSSTGLAEQYEQYF. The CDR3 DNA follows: TGCGCCAGCAGCTCGACGGGACTAGCGGAGCAGTACGAGCAGTACTTC.

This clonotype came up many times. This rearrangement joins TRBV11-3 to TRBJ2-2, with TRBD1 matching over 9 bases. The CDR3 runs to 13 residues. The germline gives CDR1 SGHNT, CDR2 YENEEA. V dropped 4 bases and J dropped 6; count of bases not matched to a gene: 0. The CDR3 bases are TGTGCCAGCAGCTGGACAGGGGCCGGGGAGCTGTTTTTT. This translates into CASSWTGAGELFF.

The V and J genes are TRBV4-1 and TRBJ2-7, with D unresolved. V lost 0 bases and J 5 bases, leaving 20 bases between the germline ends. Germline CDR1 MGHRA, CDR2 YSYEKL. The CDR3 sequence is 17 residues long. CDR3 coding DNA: TGCGCCAGCAGCCAAGATGGGATAGTACTTTCGAGGAACGAGCAGTACTTC. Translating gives CASSQDGIVLSRNEQYF.

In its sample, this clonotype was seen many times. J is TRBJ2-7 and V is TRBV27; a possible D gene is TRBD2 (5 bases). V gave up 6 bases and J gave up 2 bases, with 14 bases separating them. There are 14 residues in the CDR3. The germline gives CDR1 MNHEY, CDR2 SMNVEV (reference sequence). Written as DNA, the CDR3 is TGTGCCAGCAGCTTCGCCGGGGAAACCTACGAGCAGTACTTC. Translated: CASSFAGETYEQYF.